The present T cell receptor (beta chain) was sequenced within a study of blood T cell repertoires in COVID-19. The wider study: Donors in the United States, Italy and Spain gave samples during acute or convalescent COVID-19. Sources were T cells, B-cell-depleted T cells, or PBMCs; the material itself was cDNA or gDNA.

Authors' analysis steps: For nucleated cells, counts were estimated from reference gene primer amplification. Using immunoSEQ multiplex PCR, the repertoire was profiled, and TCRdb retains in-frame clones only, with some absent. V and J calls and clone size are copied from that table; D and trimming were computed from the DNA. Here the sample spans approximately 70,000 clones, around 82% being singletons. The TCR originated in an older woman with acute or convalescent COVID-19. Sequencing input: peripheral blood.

CDR3 coding DNA: TGTGCCAGCAGCTTAACAGGGGGCCACGGGGAGCTGTTTTTT. Amino acids: CASSLTGGHGELFF. This chain connects TRBV7-3 to TRBJ2-2; TRBD1 matches 7 bases. The V gene's germline CDR1 is SGHTA and CDR2 FQGTGA. This CDR3 is 14 amino acids long. The J segment lost 7 bases and the V segment lost 0 bases, leaving 2 bases of the junction unmatched.